These 7 T cell receptor beta chains originate from one sample sequenced in a study of beta chain features in type 1 diabetes. As every portion of the isolated RNA was reverse transcribed, the sequencing read expressed TCRB transcripts. This table comes from immunoSEQ multiplex PCR, and its TCRdb copy is limited to in-frame clones, with some not included. Found here are approximately 150,000 clones, approximately 10% of them singletons; the top ten hold 0.65%. The sample taken for sequencing was central memory CD4+ T cells from blood. The receptors were sampled from a woman between 40 and 55 years old in good health.

The chain recombines TRBV18 with TRBJ1-2, with 7 positions matching TRBD1. Germline V lookup: CDR1 KGHSH, CDR2 LQKENI. J gave up 7 bases and V 4 bases, and 6 bases lay outside the gene matches. The length of the CDR3 is 13 residues. The CDR3 spells CASSLQGGLGYTF. Here the CDR3 DNA reads TGTGCCAGCTCACTCCAAGGGGGCCTTGGCTACACCTTC.

This clone occurred a few times. The chain couples TRBV6-5 to TRBJ2-3, with 7 bases aligning to TRBD2. Germline-derived CDR1 and CDR2 are MNHEY and SVGAGI. The CDR3 contains 12 residues. The J segment lost 6 bases and the V segment lost 6 bases, leaving 3 bases of the junction unmatched. The CDR3 DNA sequence: TGTGCCAGCAGCTCCGGGGGGGATACGCAGTATTTT. Amino acids: CASSSGGDTQYF.

The chain couples TRBV11-1 to TRBJ2-4; D is perhaps TRBD1 (6 bases). Germline V CDR1 and CDR2: SGHAT, FQDESV (reference sequence). The CDR3 covers 15 residues. With 5 bases removed from V and 7 bases from J, the gap between germline ends came to 18 bases. CDR3: CASSRTQGSGNIQYF. The CDR3 DNA follows: TGTGCCAGCAGCCGCACCCAGGGGTCGGGTAACATTCAGTACTTC. Full variable domain (outside the CDR3, taken from reference TRBV11-1 and TRBJ2-4): EAEVAQSPRYKITEKSQAVAFWCDPISGHATLYWYRQILGQGPELLVQFQDESVVDDSQLPKDRFSAERLKGVDSTLKIQPAELGDSAMYLCASSRTQGSGNIQYFGAGTRLSVL.

At least ten counts were recorded for this clone. This chain joins TRBV5-1 and TRBJ2-7; D may be TRBD2 (5 bases). Germline-derived CDR1 and CDR2 are SGHRS and YFSETQ. The CDR3 length is 16 residues. Trimming cost V 1 base and J 0 bases, with 14 bases left between them. The CDR3 is CASSLSSGSASYEQYF. For the CDR3, the DNA is TGCGCCAGCAGCTTGAGTTCGGGGAGTGCCTCCTACGAGCAGTACTTC.

The chain employs TRBV27 and TRBJ1-4; TRBD1 agrees at 8 bases. The V and J ends lost 8 bases and 7 bases, in that order; junction bases with no gene match: 9. CDR3 size: 14 residues. Per the germline V gene, CDR1 is MNHEY and CDR2 is SMNVEV (reference sequence). The CDR3 DNA reads as TGTGCCAGCGGCGCCAGGGGGCAGGTTGAAAAACTGTTTTTT. Its protein product is CASGARGQVEKLFF. Full variable domain (remainder filled in from reference TRBV27 and TRBJ1-4): EAQVTQNPRYLITVTGKKLTVTCSQNMNHEYMSWYRQDPGLGLRQIYYSMNVEVTDKGDVPEGYKVSRKEKRNFPLILESPSPNQTSLYFCASGARGQVEKLFFGSGTQLSVL.

This clone was detected a few times. The chain uses TRBV19 and TRBJ2-1, with 8 bases identical to TRBD1. CDR1 is LNHDA, CDR2 SQIVND, per germline (reference sequence). The junction had 5 bases not matched to a gene; V was cut back by 1 base and J by 9 bases. The CDR3 runs to 14 residues. CDR3 protein: CASSIAQGAGEQFF. As DNA, the CDR3 is TGTGCCAGTAGTATAGCTCAGGGGGCCGGTGAGCAGTTCTTC.

This clone was seen only a few times. Other DNA sequences in the sample encode the same CDR3. The chain uses TRBV15 and TRBJ2-7; D possibly corresponds to TRBD1 (5 bases). Germline values: CDR1 LNHNV, CDR2 YYDKDF (reference sequence). The CDR3 is 14 residues long. Trimming pared 0 bases from V and 1 base from J, leaving 7 bases between. CDR3: CATSRDRVSYEQYF. CDR3 DNA sequence: TGTGCCACCAGCAGAGACAGGGTTTCCTACGAGCAGTACTTC.